The 21 T cell receptor beta chains reported below all come from one sample, sequenced in a study of cytomegalovirus exposure and HLA in healthy donors. The data were produced by immunoSEQ multiplex PCR, yet TCRdb's version contains in-frame clones alone and is incomplete. The data show more than 95,000 clones, 89% seen once. Specimen: PBMCs. The receptors stem from a woman between 18 and 29 years old in good health and CMV-seronegative.

The chain carries TRBV27 and TRBJ2-7; 10 positions agree with TRBD2. The CDR3 contains 16 residues. CDR1 is MNHEY, CDR2 SMNVEV, per germline (reference sequence). V lost 5 bases and J lost 7; bases outside the gene matches: 14. CDR3 residues: CASSPRDLAGAREQYF. CDR3 sequence (DNA): TGTGCCAGCAGTCCCCGTGATCTAGCGGGGGCGAGGGAGCAGTACTTC.

A single count supports this clone. CDR3 protein: CASSQGPRGSREQYF. The CDR3 nucleotides are TGTGCCAGCAGCCAAGGGCCGCGGGGTTCTCGCGAGCAGTACTTC. The chain employs TRBV4-2 and TRBJ2-7; tentative D call: TRBD2 (6 bases). V gave up 1 base and J gave up 6 bases, with 16 bases separating them. In germline, CDR1 is LGHNA, CDR2 YNFKEQ. The CDR3 is made up of 15 amino acids.

The chain couples TRBV6-5 to TRBJ1-1; tentatively, D is TRBD1 (6 bases). The CDR3 runs to 15 residues. Trimming removed 5 bases at V and 7 bases at J, with 20 bases between. The germline gives CDR1 MNHEY, CDR2 SVGAGI. CDR3 protein: CASSRGGRNSNEAFF. CDR3 DNA: TGTGCCAGCAGTCGAGGGGGACGGAATAGCAATGAAGCTTTCTTT.

The J gene is TRBJ1-5, the V gene TRBV6-1; D call uncertain. Germline lookup yields CDR1 MNHNS and CDR2 SASEGT. CDR3 length: 14 residues. V was clipped by 5 bases and J by 4 bases, with 12 bases between them. The CDR3 DNA reads TGTGCCAGCAGTACTCCCCATCCGAATCAGCCCCAGCATTTT. This translates into CASSTPHPNQPQHF.

This clone was seen more than once but under ten times. This rearrangement joins TRBV5-4 to TRBJ2-3; the match to TRBD1 covers 9 bases. This CDR3 spans 14 amino acids. The germline V gene has CDR1 SGHNT and CDR2 YYREEE (reference sequence). The ends lost 2 bases at V and 3 bases at J; junction bases unmatched: 1. This CDR3 reads CASSFDRGTDTQYF. CDR3 bases: TGTGCCAGCAGCTTTGACAGGGGGACAGATACGCAGTATTTT.

The rearrangement joins TRBV7-9 to TRBJ2-7; 8 bases agree with TRBD1. The CDR3 is 15 residues long. Germline trimming cut 5 bases from V and 6 bases from J; bases unmatched to any gene: 12. Germline assignment: CDR1 SEHNR and CDR2 FQNEAQ (reference sequence). The CDR3 reads CASSRGAGGFIEQYF. The CDR3 nucleotides are TGTGCCAGCAGCCGAGGCGCAGGGGGCTTTATCGAGCAGTACTTC.

This rearrangement joins TRBV11-2 to TRBJ2-7, with 7 bases fitting TRBD1. Unmatched junction bases numbered 4, after V lost 2 bases and J lost 0 bases. CDR1 and CDR2 from the germline V gene are SGHAT and FQNNGV. This CDR3 comprises 15 residues. CDR3 sequence (DNA): TGTGCCAGCAGCTTAAGGACAGGAGCCTCCTACGAGCAGTACTTC. It codes for CASSLRTGASYEQYF.

The V call is TRBV7-8, the J call TRBJ2-7; D call uncertain. The CDR3 spans 13 residues. V was trimmed by 1 base and J by 3 bases, leaving 7 bases between them. CDR1 and CDR2 from the germline V gene are SGHVS and FQNEAQ. The CDR3 coding sequence is TGTGCCAGCAGCTTAGGGCAAGACTACGAGCAGTACTTC. This sequence encodes CASSLGQDYEQYF.

The chain is built from TRBV7-2 and TRBJ2-5; D remains ambiguous. Near its end, the DNA agrees better with TRBJ2-7, so the J call may be wrong. Per the germline V gene, CDR1 is SGHTA and CDR2 is FQGNSA. This CDR3 is built from 14 residues. The CDR3 coding sequence is TGTGCCAGCACCCTACATGCTGGAGCCTACGAGCAGTACTTC. Protein product: CASTLHAGAYEQYF.

The V gene is TRBV27, the J gene TRBJ2-3; D remains unclear. Trimming pared 3 bases from V and 4 bases from J, leaving 5 bases between. Germline CDR1 is MNHEY and CDR2 is SMNVEV (reference sequence). This CDR3 is built from 12 residues. CDR3 nucleotides: TGTGCCAGCAGTTTTTCTCCAGATACGCAGTATTTT. Translated, it gives CASSFSPDTQYF.

The V and J genes are TRBV5-8 and TRBJ2-7, with 11 bases matching TRBD2. CDR1 SGHTS and CDR2 YDEGEE come from the germline V gene. The CDR3 has 15 amino acids. J gave up 1 base and V 4 bases, and 4 bases lay outside the gene matches. Written as DNA, the CDR3 is TGTGCCAGCAGCGGAGGGACTAGCGGATCCTACGAGCAGTACTTC. The encoded protein is CASSGGTSGSYEQYF.

V usage is TRBV18 and J usage is TRBJ1-5; D is ambiguous. This CDR3 has 15 amino acids. Germline V gene lookup returns CDR1 KGHSH and CDR2 LQKENI. V lost 0 bases, J lost 0 bases, and 6 bases lay in between. DNA for the CDR3: TGTGCCAGCTCACCACCCGGGATTAGCAATCAGCCCCAGCATTTT. This gives the protein CASSPPGISNQPQHF.

J is TRBJ2-7 and V is TRBV10-2; no firm D call. Per the germline V gene, CDR1 is WSHSY and CDR2 is SAAADI. CDR3 length: 11 residues. V gave up 6 bases and J gave up 0 bases, with 3 bases separating them. The CDR3 nucleotides are TGCGCCAGCAGCCACTCCTACGAGCAGTACTTC. It specifies CASSHSYEQYF.

The V gene is TRBV6-1, the J gene TRBJ1-2; perhaps TRBD1 as D (6 bases). Germline CDR1 and CDR2: MNHNS and SASEGT. The V and J ends lost 2 bases and 8 bases respectively, with 12 bases between them. The CDR3 is made up of 13 amino acids. CDR3 sequence: CASSETGPGGYTF. CDR3 nucleotide sequence: TGTGCCAGCAGTGAAACAGGGCCGGGCGGCTACACCTTC.

The CDR3 nucleotides read TGTGCCAGCCCTTGGGGGGACAGGGGGCTCTTGAGCTCCTACAATGAGCAGTTCTTC. Protein sequence: CASPWGDRGLLSSYNEQFF. This sequence joins TRBV6-4 and TRBJ2-1, with 12 bases matching TRBD1. V gave up 8 bases and J gave up 0 bases; unmatched junction bases: 14. This CDR3 comprises 19 residues. From germline, CDR1 is MRHNA and CDR2 SNTAGT.

The chain has TRBV28 and TRBJ2-7; 7 positions match TRBD1. V trimming: 5 bases; J trimming: 3 bases; junction bases outside the gene matches: 10. The CDR3 runs to 15 residues. Germline values: CDR1 MDHEN, CDR2 SYDVKM. Here the CDR3 reads CASSTRRDSNYEQYF. As DNA, the CDR3 is TGTGCCAGCAGTACCCGACGGGACAGCAACTACGAGCAGTACTTC.

This chain links TRBV11-2 with TRBJ2-5, with 7 bases lining up with TRBD1. Germline-derived CDR1 and CDR2 are SGHAT and FQNNGV. V dropped 5 bases and J dropped 3; count of bases not matched to a gene: 6. The CDR3 is made up of 14 amino acids. The CDR3 spells CASSPTGFEETQYF. CDR3 bases: TGTGCCAGCAGCCCGACAGGGTTTGAAGAGACCCAGTACTTC.

This clone was counted only a few times. This chain links TRBV27 with TRBJ2-1; TRBD1 aligns across 9 bases. V gave up 8 bases and J gave up 4 bases; unmatched junction bases: 6. The CDR3 spans 14 residues. CDR1 MNHEY and CDR2 SMNVEV come from the germline V gene (reference sequence). The CDR3 sequence: CASRGQGFYNEQFF. The CDR3 bases are TGTGCCAGCCGGGGACAGGGCTTTTACAATGAGCAGTTCTTC.

This rearrangement joins TRBV29-1 to TRBJ2-7; TRBD1 matches at 8 bases. Trimming cost V 4 bases and J 2 bases; bases outside gene matches: 7. Germline-derived CDR1 and CDR2 are SQVTM and ANQGSEA. The CDR3 is 14 amino acids. The CDR3 nucleotides are TGCAGCGTTGCCGGGACAGGCCTCACCTACGAGCAGTACTTC. It specifies CSVAGTGLTYEQYF.

The chain links TRBV19 to TRBJ1-1; tentatively, D is TRBD1 (6 bases). There are 15 residues in the CDR3. Germline CDR1 LNHDA, CDR2 SQIVND (reference sequence). Trimming cost V 4 bases and J 4 bases, with 16 bases left between them. CDR3 region: CASSTLQGVRTEAFF. The CDR3 DNA sequence: TGTGCCAGTAGTACGCTACAGGGAGTACGCACTGAAGCTTTCTTT. Together with reference TRBV19 and TRBJ1-1, the CDR3 gives the full variable domain: DGGITQSPKYLFRKEGQNVTLSCEQNLNHDAMYWYRQDPGQGLRLIYYSQIVNDFQKGDIAEGYSVSREKKESFPLTVTSAQKNPTAFYLCASSTLQGVRTEAFFGQGTRLTVV.

The chain joins TRBV6-5 to TRBJ2-1, with a weak D call TRBD2 (6 bases). V was shortened by 8 bases and J by 3 bases, with 14 bases between the two germline ends. Per the germline V gene, CDR1 is MNHEY and CDR2 is SVGAGI. The CDR3 covers 14 residues. CDR3 sequence: CASGQSGVYNEQFF. Written as DNA, the CDR3 is TGTGCCAGCGGGCAATCGGGGGTCTACAATGAGCAGTTCTTC.